The clone carrying this TCR beta chain was seen a handful of times. Its specificity is unknown. The record originates from a study of blood T cells in healthy people across ages. The CDR3 runs to 13 residues. In germline, CDR1 is DFQATT, CDR2 SNEGSKA (reference sequence). V was clipped by 1 base and J by 5 bases, with 10 bases between them. The authors extracted at least 5.5 micrograms of total RNA per sample. Study conclusions and caveats: Estimates based on one million T cells were treated as lower bounds. Older age coincided with a roughly linear decline in TCR beta diversity per million T cells.

Primed by a sample-barcoded 5' primer and a J-beta primer mix, a second PCR proceeded for about 6 to 12 cycles. TCRdb independently ran MiXCR on the 5' RACE reads; one entry per CDR3 protein. The sample holds 700,000 or so distinct CDR3 sequences, about 20% seen once. The V and J genes are TRBV20-1 and TRBJ2-3; D might be TRBD1 (6 bases). The receptor was derived from a man in his sixties or seventies in good health. The sequenced sample was blood. The CDR3 nucleotides read TGCAGTGCTAGAGTTCAGGGACAAGATACGCAGTATTTT. Its protein product is CSARVQGQDTQYF.